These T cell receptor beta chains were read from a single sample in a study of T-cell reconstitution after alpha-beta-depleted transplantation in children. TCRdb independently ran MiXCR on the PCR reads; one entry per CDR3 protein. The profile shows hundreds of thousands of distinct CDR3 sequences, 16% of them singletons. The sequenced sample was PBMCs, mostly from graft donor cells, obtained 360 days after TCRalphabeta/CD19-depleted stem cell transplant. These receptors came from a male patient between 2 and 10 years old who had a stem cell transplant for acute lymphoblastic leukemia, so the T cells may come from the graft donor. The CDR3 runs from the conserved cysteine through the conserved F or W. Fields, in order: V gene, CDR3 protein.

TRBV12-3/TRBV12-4 CASSFARGAETQYF
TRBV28 CASMRQAYEQYF
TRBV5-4 CASSISGPYTDTQYF
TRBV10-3 CAISEPGTGGTSLQETQYF
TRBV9 CASSPTGSRLSDTQYF
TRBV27 CASSLSWGLGELFF
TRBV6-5 CASGQRAGLQPQHF
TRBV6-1 CASSPLTGTVGMNTEAFF
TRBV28 CASSSLDREGLFF
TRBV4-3 CASSLTAQIYNEQFF
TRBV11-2 CASSLTPSETQYF
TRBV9 CATATGVSNQPQHF
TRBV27 CASSSRYQETQYF
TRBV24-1 CATSDLRQQFF
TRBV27 CASSFGGGELFF
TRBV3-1 CASTSLAGGGETQYF
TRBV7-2 CASSLDRARETQYF
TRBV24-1 CATSDSPGGRDYNEQFF
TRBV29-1 CSVDGGYQETQYF
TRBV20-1 CSARGPDRVFDEQYF
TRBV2 CASMGLAPYEQYF
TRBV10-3 CAISGTGAYEQYF
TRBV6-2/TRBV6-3 CASSYSSAARSLWTEAFF
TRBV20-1 CSAYFREAISTDTQYF
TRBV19 CASSIGPYEQYF
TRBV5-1 CASSLADQETQYF
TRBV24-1 CATSEATGWLVETQYF
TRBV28 CASSPYRLAGGTKNIQYF
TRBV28 CASSLIGHEFSNQPQHF
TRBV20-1 CSASDLRYGYTF
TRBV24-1 CATSDFRTSNEQYF
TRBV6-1 CASSEPRYRSYEQYF
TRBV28 CASSFPYSNQPQHF
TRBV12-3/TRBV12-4 CASSFGTEEETQYF
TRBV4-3 CASSQGVALYNEQFF
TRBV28 CASSRVRGGYEQYF
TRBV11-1 CASSLGTSATNEQFF
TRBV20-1 CSARWASGVDEQFF
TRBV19 CASSIEGAQPQHF
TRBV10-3 CAISEGEKLFF
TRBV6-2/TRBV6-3 CASRQGIQETQYF
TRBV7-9 CASSLPHLGTEAFF
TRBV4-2 CASGRLADLQETQYF
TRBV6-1 CASSAQGARYNEQFF
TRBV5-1 CASSWEVDSSYEQYF
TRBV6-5 CASSYDEDTEAFF
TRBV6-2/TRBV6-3 CASRGGHLVRTYEQYF
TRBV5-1 CASSGIGGSSDGYTF
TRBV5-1 CASSTGEGLNEQFF
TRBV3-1 CASSRADDSGETQYF